This entry lists 30 T cell receptor beta chains sequenced from one sample in a study of T cells in Graves' hyperthyroidism and ophthalmopathy. Template material for amplifying TCR beta CDR3 regions consisted of RNA transcripts. HTBI primers were the set used in a first-round RT-PCR of the TCR CDR3. TCRdb re-derived calls from the multiplex PCR reads in MiXCR, one entry per CDR3 protein. This sample has about 570,000 distinct CDR3 sequences, with about 14% found just once. Material: blood. Receptors originate from a woman aged 40 to 50 with Graves' hyperthyroidism.

This clonotype was detected a few times. The chain uses TRBV5-8 and TRBJ1-1; D ambiguous. The V gene's germline CDR1 is SGHTS and CDR2 YDEGEE. The CDR3 spans 10 residues. Trimming cost V 2 bases and J 12 bases, with 8 bases left between them. The CDR3 bases are TGTGCCAGCAGCTTCGTTTCGACTTTCTTT. It yields the protein CASSFVSTFF.

This clonotype was seen at least ten times. The chain employs TRBV7-3 and TRBJ2-1, with D tentatively TRBD2 (6 bases). The CDR3 is 15 amino acids. V lost 6 bases and J lost 7, with 19 bases in between. Looked up from germline, CDR1 is SGHTA and CDR2 is FQGTGA. CDR3 protein: CASSPVAGWENEQFF. CDR3 sequence (DNA): TGTGCCAGCAGTCCTGTTGCGGGATGGGAAAATGAGCAGTTCTTC.

This clonotype has a count of ten or more. J is TRBJ2-3 and V is TRBV6-2 or TRBV6-3; unclear D gene. Trimming removed 7 bases from V and 6 bases from J, with 20 bases in between. CDR3 length equals 15 residues. The germline CDR1 and CDR2 sequences are MNHEY and SVGEGT. The CDR3 DNA is TGTGCCAGCATCTCACCTCTTGTAGGGTGGGATACGCAGTATTTT. It codes for CASISPLVGWDTQYF.

This chain connects TRBV5-1 to TRBJ1-6, with 7 nucleotides matching TRBD1. The V gene end was trimmed by 4 bases and the J gene end by 8 bases; junction bases not matched to a gene: 6. The length of the CDR3 is 14 residues. Germline V CDR1 and CDR2: SGHRS, YFSETQ. For the CDR3, the DNA is TGCGCCAGCAGCCCTCCAGGGGGGGATTCACCCCTCCACTTT. This gives the protein CASSPPGGDSPLHF.

At least ten counts were recorded for this clonotype. The rearrangement joins TRBV3-1 to TRBJ1-4; no clear D gene. The CDR3 sequence is 14 residues long. The germline V gene has CDR1 LGHDT and CDR2 YNNKEL (reference sequence). Deletions cut 2 bases from V and 2 bases from J, with 6 bases between. The CDR3 here is CASSQMGTNEKLFF. The CDR3 DNA follows: TGTGCCAGCAGCCAAATGGGGACTAATGAAAAACTGTTTTTT. Variable domain in full (rest from reference TRBV3-1 and TRBJ1-4): DTAVSQTPKYLVTQMGNDKSIKCEQNLGHDTMYWYKQDSKKFLKIMFSYNNKELIINETVPNRFSPKSPDKAHLNLHINSLELGDSAVYFCASSQMGTNEKLFFGSGTQLSVL.

In this sample, this clonotype turned up many times. The chain is built from TRBV10-3 and TRBJ1-5, with TRBD1 as a possible D gene (6 bases). V lost 10 bases, J lost 0 bases, and 13 bases lay in between. CDR1 and CDR2 from the germline V gene are ENHRY and SYGVKD. The CDR3 consists of 14 residues. The CDR3 sequence: CATNEGDSNQPQHF. DNA of the CDR3: TGTGCCACTAACGAGGGGGATAGCAATCAGCCCCAGCATTTT.

This clonotype was seen repeatedly, ten times or more. This chain joins TRBV20-1 and TRBJ2-2, with D uncertain. This CDR3 comprises 12 residues. Germline CDR1 is DFQATT and CDR2 is SNEGSKA (reference sequence). V lost 0 bases and J 8 bases, leaving 7 bases between the germline ends. CDR3 sequence (DNA): TGCAGTGCTAGAGAACCGCTTGGGGAGCTGTTTTTT. Translated, it gives CSAREPLGELFF.

This rearrangement joins TRBV28 to TRBJ1-2; no clear D gene. Germline-derived CDR1 and CDR2 are MDHEN and SYDVKM. Trimming removed 1 base at V and 7 bases at J, with 7 bases between. The CDR3 totals 12 residues. The chain's CDR3 is CASSLFGSGYTF. The CDR3, as DNA: TGTGCCAGCAGTTTATTTGGATCTGGCTACACCTTC.

This clonotype turned up a few times. DNA of the CDR3: TGTGCCAGTAACGCGGACAGGGTATCGGCTGAAGCTTTCTTT. Residues: CASNADRVSAEAFF. This chain uses TRBV19 with TRBJ1-1, with 8 bases lining up with TRBD1. This CDR3 is 14 amino acids long. J gave up 6 bases and V 7 bases, and 10 bases lay outside the gene matches. The germline V gene encodes CDR1 LNHDA and CDR2 SQIVND (reference sequence).

This clonotype appeared many times. This chain links TRBV5-4 with TRBJ2-3; 12 bases map to TRBD2. The V gene's germline CDR1 is SGHNT and CDR2 YYREEE (reference sequence). The V gene end was trimmed by 5 bases and the J gene end by 7 bases; junction bases not matched to a gene: 5. The CDR3 is 14 residues long. The CDR3 bases are TGTGCCAGCAGGCGACTAGCGGGAGAACATACGCAGTATTTT. This encodes CASRRLAGEHTQYF.

The gene calls are TRBV29-1 and TRBJ1-4, with D uncertain. V was clipped by 5 bases and J by 7 bases, with 5 bases between them. Per germline, CDR1 SQVTM and CDR2 ANQGSEA. CDR3 length: 10 residues. CDR3 loop: CSVLAEKLFF. In nucleotides, the CDR3 is TGCAGCGTTCTGGCTGAAAAACTGTTTTTT.

This clonotype was detected ten times or more. The chain combines TRBV7-9 with TRBJ2-3, with 11 positions matching TRBD2. The CDR3 spans 15 residues. Germline V gene lookup returns CDR1 SEHNR and CDR2 FQNEAQ (reference sequence). J gave up 5 bases and V 2 bases, and 3 bases lay outside the gene matches. CDR3 bases: TGTGCCAGCAGCTTACTAGCGGGAGGTGGAGATACGCAGTATTTT. Translation gives CASSLLAGGGDTQYF.

This clonotype has ten or more counts. V is TRBV28 and J is TRBJ2-4; tentatively, D is TRBD2 (5 bases). V was shortened by 5 bases and J by 0 bases, with 20 bases between the two germline ends. The length of the CDR3 is 18 residues. Germline V CDR1 and CDR2: MDHEN, SYDVKM. The CDR3 here is CASSPIDFGVGAKNIQYF. CDR3 in DNA: TGTGCCAGCAGTCCAATCGACTTCGGGGTTGGAGCCAAAAACATTCAGTACTTC.

V is TRBV19 and J is TRBJ2-1; 8 nucleotides align to TRBD2. The CDR3 is made up of 15 amino acids. CDR1 and CDR2 from the germline V gene are LNHDA and SQIVND (reference sequence). J was trimmed by 1 base and V by 8 bases; bases with no gene match: 7. The CDR3 coding sequence is TGTGCCAGTTCTCCGGGGGGGTTGTCCTACAATGAGCAGTTCTTC. It is translated as CASSPGGLSYNEQFF.

This rearrangement joins TRBV7-3 to TRBJ2-1, with D possibly being TRBD1 (7 bases). The germline gives CDR1 SGHTA, CDR2 FQGTGA. V gave up 5 bases and J gave up 7 bases, with 12 bases separating them. The CDR3 length is 13 residues. This chain's CDR3 is CASSATGRNEQFF. CDR3 nucleotides: TGTGCCAGCAGCGCGACAGGGAGGAATGAGCAGTTCTTC.

This clonotype was picked up many times. The rearrangement joins TRBV20-1 to TRBJ2-1, with 12 positions matching TRBD2. Unmatched junction bases numbered 5, after V lost 4 bases and J lost 1 base. The germline gives CDR1 DFQATT, CDR2 SNEGSKA (reference sequence). The CDR3 has 16 residues. The CDR3: CSATSGRANSYNEQFF. CDR3 sequence (DNA): TGCAGTGCTACTAGCGGGAGGGCCAATTCCTACAATGAGCAGTTCTTC.

This sequence joins TRBV7-2 and TRBJ2-4; 10 nucleotides match TRBD1. CDR1 and CDR2 (germline): SGHTA, FQGNSA. V was clipped by 4 bases and J by 6 bases; unmatched bases: 9. The CDR3 runs to 16 residues. CDR3 loop: CASSSAGTGVGNIQYF. CDR3 nucleotide sequence: TGTGCCAGCAGCTCCGCCGGGACAGGGGTAGGAAACATTCAGTACTTC. Using reference TRBV7-2 and TRBJ2-4 for the parts outside the CDR3, the full variable domain is GAGVSQSPSNKVTEKGKDVELRCDPISGHTALYWYRQSLGQGLEFLIYFQGNSAPDKSGLPSDRFSAERTGGSVSTLTIQRTQQEDSAVYLCASSSAGTGVGNIQYFGAGTRLSVL.

This clonotype appeared a single time. The chain couples TRBV3-1 to TRBJ1-6; 8 bases align to TRBD1. Germline CDR1 reads LGHDT; CDR2 reads YNNKEL (reference sequence). Trimming at V came to 7 bases and at J to 7 bases, leaving 12 bases not matched to a gene. This CDR3 has 16 residues. CDR3: CASNPTRDRRNSPLHF. The DNA for the CDR3 is TGTGCCAGCAACCCGACCCGGGACAGGAGAAATTCACCCCTCCACTTT.

This clonotype has ten or more counts. This chain connects TRBV3-1 to TRBJ2-2; D is possibly TRBD2 (5 bases). Trimming took off 1 base at V and 5 bases at J, with 8 bases between the two ends. Germline loops: CDR1 LGHDT, CDR2 YNNKEL (reference sequence). The CDR3 length is 14 residues. CDR3 nucleotides: TGTGCCAGCAGCCAAGCTGGCGGGACCGGGGAGCTGTTTTTT. Residues: CASSQAGGTGELFF.

This clonotype was counted between two and nine times. The CDR3 protein is CASSGPRLAPVYEQYF. Written as DNA, the CDR3 is TGTGCCAGCAGTGGACCCCGACTAGCGCCAGTATACGAGCAGTACTTC. This chain connects TRBV25-1 to TRBJ2-7, with 8 bases fitting TRBD2. This CDR3 has 16 amino acids. Looked up from germline, CDR1 is MGHDK and CDR2 is SYGVNS. Trimming took 4 bases from V and 4 from J; bases not matched to a gene: 12.

This clonotype was seen at least ten times. J is TRBJ2-1 and V is TRBV6-1, with 9 bases matching TRBD1. This CDR3 has 15 amino acids. The V gene's germline CDR1 is MNHNS and CDR2 SASEGT. The ends lost 6 bases at V and 7 bases at J; junction bases unmatched: 10. The CDR3 DNA is TGTGCCAGCAGGCCGGGACAGGGATTTTTAAATGAGCAGTTCTTC. Its protein is CASRPGQGFLNEQFF.

Comments on this clonotype: A read error is possible here, since a much larger clone lies one base away. The gene calls are TRBV2 and TRBJ2-7; 11 bases are shared with TRBD1. Germline assignment: CDR1 SNHLY and CDR2 FYNNEI. The CDR3 is 13 amino acids. The CDR3 protein is CSSLDRGRDEQYF. In nucleotides, the CDR3 is TGTTCCAGCCTGGACAGGGGGCGCGACGAGCAGTACTTC.

The J gene is TRBJ1-3, the V gene TRBV5-1, with 7 bases matching TRBD1. This CDR3 comprises 13 residues. The germline CDR1 and CDR2 sequences are SGHRS and YFSETQ. J gave up 6 bases and V 3 bases, and 3 bases lay outside the gene matches. The CDR3 loop reads CASSSGTENTIYF. DNA of the CDR3: TGCGCCAGCAGCTCCGGGACAGAAAACACCATATATTTT.

This clonotype was counted many times. The chain has TRBV27 and TRBJ1-1; TRBD1 might be the D (6 bases). V was clipped by 4 bases and J by 4 bases, with 13 bases between them. The germline V gene encodes CDR1 MNHEY and CDR2 SMNVEV (reference sequence). This CDR3 region has 14 residues. The CDR3 loop is CASSSRDRPTEAFF. DNA for the CDR3: TGTGCCAGCAGTTCGCGAGACAGGCCCACTGAAGCTTTCTTT.

This clonotype has just a few counts. The chain has TRBV10-3 and TRBJ2-1; 11 nucleotides line up with TRBD2. V dropped 3 bases and J dropped 4; count of bases not matched to a gene: 2. Germline V gene data show CDR1 as ENHRY and CDR2 as SYGVKD. The CDR3 totals 15 residues. The CDR3 region has the DNA TGTGCCATCAGTGATAGACTAGCGGGATACAATGAGCAGTTCTTC. Translating gives CAISDRLAGYNEQFF.

The chain joins TRBV7-2 to TRBJ2-7, with 13 positions matching TRBD2. Germline CDR1 SGHTA, CDR2 FQGNSA. Germline trimming cut 7 bases from V and 5 bases from J; bases unmatched to any gene: 8. This CDR3 is built from 15 residues. The CDR3 is CASTARTSGSDEQYF. As DNA, the CDR3 is TGTGCCAGCACCGCTCGGACTAGCGGGAGCGACGAGCAGTACTTC.

This clonotype was seen at least ten times. The V call is TRBV3-1, the J call TRBJ1-2; 7 positions match TRBD1. Germline V gene sequence: CDR1 LGHDT, CDR2 YNNKEL (reference sequence). The CDR3 length is 13 residues. V gave up 10 bases and J gave up 1 base; unmatched junction bases: 6. The CDR3 sequence: CATMDRRNYGYTF. The CDR3 nucleotides read TGTGCCACCATGGACAGGCGTAACTATGGCTACACCTTC.

This clonotype was counted between two and nine times. The genes are TRBV20-1 and TRBJ2-5; 9 bases are a match to TRBD2. The germline V gene has CDR1 DFQATT and CDR2 SNEGSKA (reference sequence). The CDR3 covers 14 residues. V lost 4 bases, J lost 1 base, and 4 bases stayed unmatched. CDR3 coding DNA: TGCAGTGCTACTCTAGCGGGAACCCAAGAGACCCAGTACTTC. Its translation: CSATLAGTQETQYF.

This clonotype was seen ten or more times. The V call is TRBV28, the J call TRBJ2-2, with D perhaps TRBD1 or TRBD2 (6 bases each). Trimming left V 2 bases short and J 3 bases short, with 10 bases between. The germline CDR1 and CDR2 sequences are MDHEN and SYDVKM. This CDR3 is 15 amino acids long. CDR3 residues: CASSLQGTDTGELFF. CDR3 sequence (DNA): TGTGCCAGCAGTTTACAGGGGACTGACACCGGGGAGCTGTTTTTT.

Only a few counts were recorded for this clonotype. DNA for the CDR3: TGTGCCAGCAGCCTGACTAGATTTGAAAACGAGCAGTACTTC. The encoded protein is CASSLTRFENEQYF. This chain uses TRBV7-8 with TRBJ2-7; tentatively, D is TRBD2 (6 bases). Trimming took off 5 bases at V and 5 bases at J, with 16 bases between the two ends. The germline gives CDR1 SGHVS, CDR2 FQNEAQ. This CDR3 contains 14 residues. Using reference TRBV7-8 and TRBJ2-7 for the parts outside the CDR3, the full variable domain is GAGVSQSPRYKVAKRGQDVALRCDPISGHVSLFWYQQALGQGPEFLTYFQNEAQLDKSGLPSDRFFAERPEGSVSTLKIQRTQQEDSAVYLCASSLTRFENEQYFGPGTRLTVT.